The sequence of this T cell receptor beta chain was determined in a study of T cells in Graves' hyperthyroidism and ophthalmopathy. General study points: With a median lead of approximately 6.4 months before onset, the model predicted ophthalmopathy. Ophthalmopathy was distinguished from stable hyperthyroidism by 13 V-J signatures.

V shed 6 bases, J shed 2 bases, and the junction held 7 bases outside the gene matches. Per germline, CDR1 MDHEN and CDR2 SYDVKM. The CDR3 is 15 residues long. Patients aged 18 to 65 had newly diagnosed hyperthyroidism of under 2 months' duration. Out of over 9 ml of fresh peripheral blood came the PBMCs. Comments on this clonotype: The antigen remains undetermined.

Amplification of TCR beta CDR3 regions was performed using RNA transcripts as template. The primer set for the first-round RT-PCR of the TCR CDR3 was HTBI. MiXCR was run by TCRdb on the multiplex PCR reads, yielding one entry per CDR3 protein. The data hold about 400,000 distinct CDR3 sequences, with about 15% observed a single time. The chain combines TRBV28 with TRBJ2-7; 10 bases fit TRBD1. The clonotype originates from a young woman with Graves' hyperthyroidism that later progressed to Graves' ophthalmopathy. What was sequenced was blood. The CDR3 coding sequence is TGTGCCAGCAGACTGGGACAGGGGCCTCCCTACGAGCAGTACTTC. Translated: CASRLGQGPPYEQYF.